The sequence of this TCR beta chain was determined in a study of blood T cells in healthy people across ages. Across the study: With template switching, about one barcoded beta molecule was captured per two T cells.

The V end was cut by 1 base, the J end by 0 bases, with 12 bases between. The CDR3 spans 16 residues. Donors were healthy Caucasian individuals from Russia aged roughly 6 to 95. Each donor's blood draw was 8.5 to 10 milliliters of peripheral blood. PCR was performed a second time for about 7 to 11 cycles using a sample-barcoded 5' primer and a J-beta primer mix. Each cDNA was tagged by a template-switch adaptor containing 12 random nucleotides. TCRdb used MiXCR to reprocess the 5' RACE reads, holding one entry per CDR3 protein. The sample has 550,000 to 750,000 distinct CDR3 sequences, 21% seen once; the top ten hold roughly 3.6%.

The chain uses TRBV12-3 or TRBV12-4 and TRBJ2-5; tentatively, D is TRBD1 or TRBD2 (5 bases each). The sequencing input was blood. The source of this sequence is an older man in good health. The CDR3 loop reads CASSLGDGLYQETQYF. In DNA form, the CDR3 reads TGTGCCAGCAGTTTAGGGGACGGGTTGTACCAAGAGACCCAGTACTTC.